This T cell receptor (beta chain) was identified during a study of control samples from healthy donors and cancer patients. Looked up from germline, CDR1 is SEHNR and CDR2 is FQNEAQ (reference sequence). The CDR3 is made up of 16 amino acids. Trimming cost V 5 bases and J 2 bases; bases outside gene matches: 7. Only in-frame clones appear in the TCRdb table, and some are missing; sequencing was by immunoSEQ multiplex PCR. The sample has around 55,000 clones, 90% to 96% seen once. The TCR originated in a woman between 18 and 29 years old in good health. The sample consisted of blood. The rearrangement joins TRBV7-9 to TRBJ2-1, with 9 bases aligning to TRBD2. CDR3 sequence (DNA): TGTGCCAGCAGCAAGGGACTAGCTGGGCCCTACAATGAGCAGTTCTTC. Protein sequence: CASSKGLAGPYNEQFF.